The sequence of this T cell receptor beta chain was determined in a study of blood T cell repertoires in COVID-19. Study overall: Acute and convalescent COVID-19 samples came from the United States, Italy and Spain. PBMCs, B-cell-depleted T cells, or T cells were the source of the cDNA or gDNA that made up the material.

Per the authors' pipeline: Estimates of nucleated cell counts were drawn from the amplification of reference gene primers. The method was immunoSEQ multiplex PCR; TCRdb's version includes in-frame clones alone and lacks a portion of them. V and J calls and clone size are as listed in that table; D and trimming were resolved from the DNA. The sample lists tens of thousands of clones; about 87% were seen once. This clonotype was obtained from a man between 65 and 85 years old with active COVID-19. Specimen: peripheral blood.

The CDR3 protein is CASSSQYNTEAFF. The CDR3 DNA reads TGTGCCAGCAGTTCACAGTATAACACTGAAGCTTTCTTT. The chain recombines TRBV6-6 with TRBJ1-1, with no clear D. The V gene lost 4 bases and the J gene lost 2 bases, with 8 bases spanning the gap. Germline CDR1 is MNHNY and CDR2 is SVGAGI (reference sequence). There are 13 residues in the CDR3.